The next 27 T cell receptor beta chains were all read from a single sample in a study of response to subunit inactivated influenza vaccine. From the RT-PCR reads, TCRdb called clonotypes with MiXCR, one entry per CDR3 protein. The sample yields approximately 490,000 distinct CDR3 sequences, approximately 7.8% seen once. The material sequenced was PBMCs from blood, taken less than 25 months after vaccination. The receptors were gathered from a man between 50 and 75 years old who received an inactivated influenza vaccine.

The chain couples TRBV4-2 to TRBJ1-4; a possible D gene is TRBD1 (5 bases). V gave up 8 bases and J gave up 1 base, with 14 bases separating them. Germline V gene lookup returns CDR1 LGHNA and CDR2 YNFKEQ. This CDR3 spans 15 amino acids. The CDR3 DNA reads as TGTGCCAGCGCCACTAAAGGGGTAACTAATGAAAAACTGTTTTTT. This translates into CASATKGVTNEKLFF.

This clonotype was detected ten times or more. This chain joins TRBV29-1 and TRBJ1-2, with D perhaps matching TRBD1 (5 bases). This CDR3 comprises 14 residues. The V end was cut by 5 bases, the J end by 0 bases, with 13 bases between. From germline, CDR1 is SQVTM and CDR2 ANQGSEA. The CDR3 reads CSVSAGSANYGYTF. For the CDR3, the DNA is TGCAGCGTTTCTGCAGGGTCGGCTAACTATGGCTACACCTTC.

This clonotype was recorded at least ten times. The chain has TRBV5-1 and TRBJ1-1; no reliable D call. Trimming pared 4 bases from V and 1 base from J, leaving 8 bases between. The CDR3 has 13 amino acids. The germline V gene has CDR1 SGHRS and CDR2 YFSETQ. CDR3 nucleotide sequence: TGCGCCAGCAGCGTAACAGCGAACACTGAAGCTTTCTTT. Translated, it gives CASSVTANTEAFF.

For this clonotype: One end of the junction varies from germline; a read error may be responsible. The rearrangement links TRBV12-3 or TRBV12-4 to TRBJ2-7; tentatively, D is TRBD1 (6 bases). The CDR3 runs to 11 residues. CDR3 in amino acids: CASTLGQYRSF. For the CDR3, the DNA is TGTGCCAGCACCTTAGGACAGTACCGAAGCTTC.

This clonotype was detected many times. This chain connects TRBV20-1 to TRBJ2-3; 7 bases align to TRBD2. CDR3 length: 15 residues. Germline lookup yields CDR1 DFQATT and CDR2 SNEGSKA (reference sequence). Germline trimming cut 1 base from V and 1 base from J; bases unmatched to any gene: 5. CDR3 sequence reads: CSARVLADRTDTQYF. CDR3 DNA: TGCAGTGCTAGAGTTCTAGCGGACCGCACAGATACGCAGTATTTT.

V gene TRBV5-6 combines with J gene TRBJ2-2, with D maybe TRBD1 (5 bases). Germline V CDR1 and CDR2: SGHDT, YYEEEE. V lost 4 bases and J 6 bases, leaving 13 bases between the germline ends. This CDR3 has 14 residues. The CDR3 reads CASSLGHNSGELFF. In DNA, the CDR3 is TGTGCCAGCAGCCTGGGGCACAACTCCGGGGAGCTGTTTTTT.

This clonotype was seen many times. The chain employs TRBV12-3 or TRBV12-4 and TRBJ2-3; weak D call: TRBD1 (5 bases). The CDR3 loop spans 16 amino acids. V was clipped by 3 bases and J by 7 bases, with 20 bases between them. CDR3 protein: CASSFLTGAQKNTQYF. Written as DNA, the CDR3 is TGTGCCAGCAGTTTCTTGACTGGGGCGCAAAAAAATACGCAGTATTTT.

The J gene is TRBJ2-1, the V gene TRBV7-8; 13 bases fit TRBD2. Germline CDR1 is SGHVS and CDR2 is FQNEAQ. This CDR3 has 15 residues. V lost 5 bases to trimming and J lost 10 bases; unmatched junction nucleotides: 8. Here the CDR3 DNA reads TGTGCCAGCAGCACGTGGACTAGCGGGAGTGAGGAGCAGTTCTTC. As protein: CASSTWTSGSEEQFF.

This clonotype showed up just once. This chain connects TRBV20-1 to TRBJ2-5; D unresolved. The CDR3 length is 13 residues. Trimming cost V 4 bases and J 4 bases, with 13 bases left between them. The germline CDR1 and CDR2 sequences are DFQATT and SNEGSKA (reference sequence). CDR3 sequence reads: CSATVTLIETQYF. As DNA, the CDR3 is TGCAGTGCTACGGTTACCCTAATAGAGACCCAGTACTTC.

This clonotype was seen a few times. This chain links TRBV5-1 with TRBJ2-5; D might be TRBD1 (6 bases). CDR1 SGHRS and CDR2 YFSETQ come from the germline V gene. The CDR3 extends over 15 amino acids. V was shortened by 7 bases and J by 2 bases, with 18 bases between the two germline ends. Here the CDR3 DNA reads TGCGCCAGCGCCACAGGGTGGGAGATGCAAGAGACCCAGTACTTC. Its translation is CASATGWEMQETQYF.

This clonotype was seen more than once but under ten times. V is TRBV28 and J is TRBJ1-2; TRBD1 matches 9 bases. The CDR3 covers 15 residues. V was pared by 7 bases and J by 2 bases, with 8 bases of the junction left unmatched. Germline V CDR1 and CDR2: MDHEN, SYDVKM. The CDR3 loop is CASNLIGTGNYGYTF. In DNA, the CDR3 is TGTGCCAGCAATTTGATTGGGACAGGGAACTATGGCTACACCTTC.

This clonotype was detected only a few times. The rearrangement links TRBV2 to TRBJ1-2; D not certain. CDR1 and CDR2 (germline): SNHLY, FYNNEI. Trimming removed 3 bases from V and 6 bases from J, with 17 bases in between. The CDR3 runs to 15 residues. CDR3 nucleotides: TGTGCCAGCAGTGATCGTTCCAGGATAGGCCATGGCTACACCTTC. Translation: CASSDRSRIGHGYTF.

The gene calls are TRBV5-4 and TRBJ2-2; TRBD2 is a possible D gene (5 bases). Trimming pared 4 bases from V and 7 bases from J, leaving 11 bases between. CDR3 size: 13 residues. Germline V gene data show CDR1 as SGHNT and CDR2 as YYREEE (reference sequence). The CDR3 sequence is CASSPEVVGELFF. CDR3 bases: TGTGCCAGCAGCCCGGAGGTTGTCGGGGAGCTGTTTTTT.

This clonotype has only a few counts. The chain recombines TRBV19 with TRBJ2-1; D is perhaps TRBD2 (7 bases). The CDR3 is made up of 16 amino acids. The V end was cut by 5 bases, the J end by 4 bases, with 18 bases between. Germline V gene sequence: CDR1 LNHDA, CDR2 SQIVND (reference sequence). CDR3 residues: CASSQSRGARYNEQFF. The CDR3 DNA reads as TGTGCCAGTAGTCAATCACGGGGGGCGCGTTACAATGAGCAGTTCTTC. Based on the CDR3 plus reference TRBV19 and TRBJ2-1, the full variable domain is DGGITQSPKYLFRKEGQNVTLSCEQNLNHDAMYWYRQDPGQGLRLIYYSQIVNDFQKGDIAEGYSVSREKKESFPLTVTSAQKNPTAFYLCASSQSRGARYNEQFFGPGTRLTVL.

This clonotype was observed a few times. The chain uses TRBV12-3 or TRBV12-4 and TRBJ2-7; TRBD2 matches 11 bases. The CDR3 is 15 residues long. Trimming removed 3 bases from V and 7 bases from J; junction bases left unmatched: 8. CDR3 DNA sequence: TGTGCCAGCAGTTTCACTAGCGGGAGTGGGGGAGAGCAGTACTTC. Encoded protein: CASSFTSGSGGEQYF.

This clonotype was counted only a few times. The chain links TRBV6-1 to TRBJ2-7; D unclear. Germline-derived CDR1 and CDR2 are MNHNS and SASEGT. Trimming took off 6 bases at V and 3 bases at J, with 30 bases between the two ends. The CDR3 is 19 residues long. The CDR3 here is CASSRTPPILRNVDYEQYF. CDR3 DNA: TGTGCCAGCAGCAGAACCCCCCCGATTTTGAGGAATGTGGACTACGAGCAGTACTTC.

This clonotype was found a few times. Germline is not matched at one junction end, which may reflect a read error. The genes are TRBV20-1 and TRBJ2-1; TRBD2 matches at 10 bases. The CDR3 totals 14 residues. Germline V gene sequence: CDR1 DFQATT, CDR2 SNEGSKA (reference sequence). The CDR3 bases are TGCAGTGCAAGAGCGGGGGGGCCGTACAATGAGCAGTTCTTC. Translating gives CSARAGGPYNEQFF.

The chain recombines TRBV30 with TRBJ1-2; weak D call: TRBD1 (5 bases). V lost 2 bases and J lost 8, with 15 bases in between. The CDR3 sequence is 13 residues long. The germline gives CDR1 GTSNPN, CDR2 SVGIG (reference sequence). CDR3 nucleotides: TGTGCCTGGAGTAGGGGCGAACTATTGGGCTACACCTTC. It translates to CAWSRGELLGYTF.

The chain is built from TRBV19 and TRBJ2-7, with 8 bases identical to TRBD1. The CDR3 is made up of 16 amino acids. CDR1 LNHDA and CDR2 SQIVND come from the germline V gene (reference sequence). Losses at the gene ends were 6 bases for V and 2 bases for J; bases not matched to a gene: 12. The CDR3 here is CASSPWSGQAAYEQYF. The CDR3 bases are TGTGCCAGTAGCCCTTGGTCGGGACAGGCCGCCTACGAGCAGTACTTC.

The chain combines TRBV3-1 with TRBJ2-3; no reliable D call. CDR1 LGHDT and CDR2 YNNKEL come from the germline V gene (reference sequence). V gave up 5 bases and J gave up 6 bases, with 9 bases separating them. There are 12 residues in the CDR3. The CDR3 nucleotides are TGTGCCAGCAGCTCGATTCGGGATACGCAGTATTTT. The encoded protein is CASSSIRDTQYF.

This clonotype was picked up a small number of times. V usage is TRBV7-7 and J usage is TRBJ2-3; 15 bases align to TRBD2. The germline gives CDR1 SSHAT, CDR2 FNYEAQ (reference sequence). This CDR3 spans 20 amino acids. The ends lost 1 base at V and 0 bases at J; junction bases unmatched: 8. In DNA, the CDR3 is TGTGCCAGCAGCTTAGAACGGACTAGCGGGAGGGAATATAGCACAGATACGCAGTATTTT. This translates into CASSLERTSGREYSTDTQYF.

The chain joins TRBV15 to TRBJ1-1; D uncertain. CDR3 length equals 14 residues. Trimming left V 1 base short and J 2 bases short, with 8 bases between. CDR1 is LNHNV, CDR2 YYDKDF, per germline (reference sequence). CDR3 DNA sequence: TGTGCCACCAGCAGAGGGAAAGGAAACACTGAAGCTTTCTTT. It codes for CATSRGKGNTEAFF. Complete variable domain (other parts from reference TRBV15 and TRBJ1-1): DAMVIQNPRYQVTQFGKPVTLSCSQTLNHNVMYWYQQKSSQAPKLLFHYYDKDFNNEADTPDNFQSRRPNTSFCFLDIRSPGLGDTAMYLCATSRGKGNTEAFFGQGTRLTVV.

The chain employs TRBV20-1 and TRBJ2-4; a possible D gene is TRBD1 (6 bases). Per germline, CDR1 DFQATT and CDR2 SNEGSKA (reference sequence). With 6 bases removed from V and 1 base from J, the gap between germline ends came to 16 bases. The length of the CDR3 is 15 residues. The CDR3 is CSARTPGAAKNIQYF. CDR3 in DNA: TGCAGTGCCCGTACCCCAGGGGCCGCCAAAAACATTCAGTACTTC.

As to this clonotype: A junction boundary mismatches the germline segment, possibly from a read error. The rearrangement uses TRBV5-4 and TRBJ1-1; 7 bases match TRBD1. This CDR3 is built from 17 residues. Germline V gene data show CDR1 as SGHNT and CDR2 as YYREEE (reference sequence). CDR3 region: CASSLGSTGPLSTEAFF. As DNA, the CDR3 is TGTGCCAGCAGTTTGGGGTCGACAGGGCCATTGAGCACTGAAGCTTTCTTT.

This clonotype turned up a few times. The chain is built from TRBV7-6 and TRBJ2-3; a possible D gene is TRBD2 (6 bases). Between the trimmed V and J ends, which lost 0 bases and 2 bases, there was a span of 12 bases. This CDR3 spans 16 amino acids. Germline V gene lookup returns CDR1 SGHVS and CDR2 FNYEAQ. The DNA of the CDR3 is TGTGCCAGCAGCTTAGCCCTACGGGGGTCCACAGATACGCAGTATTTT. Translating gives CASSLALRGSTDTQYF.

In this sample, this clonotype turned up many times. This sequence joins TRBV29-1 and TRBJ1-1; possible D gene TRBD1, 5 bases. The V gene's germline CDR1 is SQVTM and CDR2 ANQGSEA. This CDR3 is 14 amino acids long. Between the trimmed V and J ends, which lost 4 bases and 4 bases, there was a span of 16 bases. Here the CDR3 DNA reads TGCAGCGTTGCAGGGCGAGAAAGCGGCACTGAAGCTTTCTTT. This translates into CSVAGRESGTEAFF.

This clonotype has just a few counts. V and J are TRBV7-9 and TRBJ2-5; D is perhaps TRBD2 (6 bases). Trimming stripped 5 bases from V and 5 bases from J, with 18 bases between. The CDR3 contains 15 residues. Germline V CDR1 and CDR2: SEHNR, FQNEAQ (reference sequence). CDR3 nucleotides: TGTGCCAGCAGCCAACTTGGAGGGTTCGGTGAGACCCAGTACTTC. Protein: CASSQLGGFGETQYF.